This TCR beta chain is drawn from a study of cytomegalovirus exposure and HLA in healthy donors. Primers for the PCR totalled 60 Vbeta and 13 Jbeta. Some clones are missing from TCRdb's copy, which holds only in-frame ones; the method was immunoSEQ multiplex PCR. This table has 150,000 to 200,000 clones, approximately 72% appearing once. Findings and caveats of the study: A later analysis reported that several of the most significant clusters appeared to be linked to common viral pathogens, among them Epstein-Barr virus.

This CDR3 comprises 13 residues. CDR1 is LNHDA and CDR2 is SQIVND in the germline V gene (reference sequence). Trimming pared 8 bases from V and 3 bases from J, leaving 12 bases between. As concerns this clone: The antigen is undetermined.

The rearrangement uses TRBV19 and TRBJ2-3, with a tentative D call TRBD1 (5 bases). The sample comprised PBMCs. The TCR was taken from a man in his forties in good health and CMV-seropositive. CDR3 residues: CASLTDHTDTQYF. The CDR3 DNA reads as TGTGCCAGTCTGACAGATCATACAGATACGCAGTATTTT.